Here is one T cell receptor beta chain with its context. This specimen comes from a study of cytomegalovirus exposure and HLA in healthy donors. Primers included in the PCR were 60 Vbeta and 13 Jbeta primers. Clones were read by immunoSEQ multiplex PCR, and TCRdb kept only the in-frame ones, dropping some. In the table there are 100,000 to 150,000 clones, 83% of which are singletons. The sequenced sample consisted of PBMCs. This TCR derives from a woman between 40 and 50 years old in good health and CMV-seropositive.

The CDR3 protein is CASSYSWTSGRNEQFF. CDR3 in DNA: TGTGCCAGCAGTTACTCTTGGACTAGCGGGCGTAATGAGCAGTTCTTC. V usage is TRBV6-5 and J usage is TRBJ2-1, with 11 bases matching TRBD2. Trimming at V came to 0 bases and at J to 7 bases, leaving 5 bases not matched to a gene. From germline, CDR1 is MNHEY and CDR2 SVGAGI. The CDR3 loop spans 16 amino acids.